These T cell receptor beta chains were read from a single sample in a study of cytomegalovirus exposure and HLA in healthy donors. Sequencing was performed with immunoSEQ multiplex PCR; in TCRdb, only in-frame clones are kept and a portion is missing. The table includes under 150,000 clones, about 83% detected once. The sample taken for sequencing was PBMCs. These receptors originate from a girl between 2 and 10 years old in good health and CMV-seronegative. The CDR3 runs from the conserved cysteine through the conserved F or W. D genes are given only for firm matches. Clone sizes are given selectively: once, few, many, or a class where the clone is expanded.

D: TRBD1
J: TRBJ2-3
V: TRBV2
size: -
DNA: TGTGCCAGCAGTGATTGGGTGGGGACAGGAGATACGCAGTATTTT
CDR3: CASSDWVGTGDTQYF

D: TRBD1
J: TRBJ1-3
V: TRBV9
size: -
DNA: TGTGCCAGCAGCGGGGGGACAGGGGGCTGGGACACCATATATTTT
CDR3: CASSGGTGGWDTIYF

D: TRBD1
J: TRBJ1-2
V: TRBV13
size: -
DNA: TGTGCCAGCAGCTCCCTCCCGGACAGGCTATATGGCTACACCTTC
CDR3: CASSSLPDRLYGYTF

D: -
J: TRBJ1-5
V: TRBV4-2
size: -
DNA: TGTGCCAGCAGCCAAGATAATACAGGGCCCAATCAGCCCCAGCATTTT
CDR3: CASSQDNTGPNQPQHF

D: TRBD1
J: TRBJ2-5
V: TRBV5-1
size: -
DNA: TGCGCCAGCAGCTTGGAACCCCGGGACAGGGGGCGTAAAGAGACCCAGTACTTC
CDR3: CASSLEPRDRGRKETQYF

D: -
J: TRBJ1-3
V: TRBV5-1
size: -
DNA: TGCGCCAGCAGCTTGGCCGGGGTAGGCTCTGGAAACACCATATATTTT
CDR3: CASSLAGVGSGNTIYF

D: TRBD2
J: TRBJ2-5
V: TRBV28
size: few
DNA: TGTGCCAGCAGTTCCATCCTCGGCAGCGGGAGGGCCGAGGGAGAGACCCAGTACTTC
CDR3: CASSSILGSGRAEGETQYF

D: -
J: TRBJ1-5
V: TRBV28
size: -
DNA: TGTGCCAGCAGTTCGGACAGTTATAGCAATCAGCCCCAGCATTTT
CDR3: CASSSDSYSNQPQHF

D: -
J: TRBJ2-7
V: TRBV21-1
size: once
DNA: TGTGCCGTAACTGACTTCGACTACGAGCAGTACTTC
CDR3: CAVTDFDYEQYF

D: TRBD2
J: TRBJ2-7
V: TRBV18
size: -
DNA: TGTGCCAGCTCACCTAGCGGGATGGGGGAGCAGTACTTC
CDR3: CASSPSGMGEQYF

D: -
J: TRBJ1-2
V: TRBV30
size: -
DNA: TGTGCCTGGTCTGGCACGGGGTACTATGGCTACACCTTC
CDR3: CAWSGTGYYGYTF

D: -
J: TRBJ1-4
V: TRBV5-6
size: -
DNA: TGTGCCAGCAGCTCCTACACTCATCAAACAGGGTATAATGAAAAACTGTTTTTT
CDR3: CASSSYTHQTGYNEKLFF

D: -
J: TRBJ2-2
V: TRBV30
size: -
DNA: TGTGCCTGGAGTGTAGTGCCCGGGGTTAACACCGGGGAGCTGTTTTTT
CDR3: CAWSVVPGVNTGELFF

D: TRBD1
J: TRBJ1-4
V: TRBV7-9
size: -
DNA: TGTGCCAGCAGCCTGACAGGGGGCTACGAAAAACTGTTTTTT
CDR3: CASSLTGGYEKLFF

D: -
J: TRBJ1-2
V: TRBV7-9
size: -
DNA: TGTGCCAGCAGCATAGGAGGAAACTATGGCTACACCTTC
CDR3: CASSIGGNYGYTF

D: -
J: TRBJ2-5
V: TRBV10-1
size: -
DNA: TGCGCCAGCAGTGAGTCGGGGAGTGGCGAGACCCAGTACTTC
CDR3: CASSESGSGETQYF

D: -
J: TRBJ2-2
V: TRBV5-4
size: once
DNA: TGTGCCAGCAGCGACTTTTCGTTCGGTAACACCGGGGAGCTGTTTTTT
CDR3: CASSDFSFGNTGELFF

D: TRBD1
J: TRBJ2-5
V: TRBV5-1
size: -
DNA: TGCGCCAGCAGCATAGGACAGGGGGAGACCCAGTACTTC
CDR3: CASSIGQGETQYF

D: -
J: TRBJ1-1
V: TRBV4-1
size: -
DNA: TGCGCCAGCAGCCAAGTACAGGGATTGAACACTGAAGCTTTCTTT
CDR3: CASSQVQGLNTEAFF

D: -
J: TRBJ2-7
V: TRBV21-1
size: -
DNA: TGTGCCAGCAGCAAAGTTACAGCATCCTACGAGCAGTACTTC
CDR3: CASSKVTASYEQYF

D: TRBD2
J: TRBJ2-7
V: TRBV18
size: -
DNA: TGTGCCAGCTCAACACTAGCGGGGATCTCCTACGAGCAGTACTTC
CDR3: CASSTLAGISYEQYF

D: TRBD1
J: TRBJ2-7
V: TRBV25-1
size: -
DNA: TGTGCCAGCAGTGAATCAGGGACAGGGGACTACGAGCAGTACTTC
CDR3: CASSESGTGDYEQYF

D: TRBD1
J: TRBJ2-7
V: TRBV30
size: -
DNA: TGTGCCTGGAGTCGGGGACAGACCTACGAGCAGTACTTC
CDR3: CAWSRGQTYEQYF

D: -
J: TRBJ1-3
V: TRBV7-9
size: -
DNA: TGTGCCAGCAGAATATCAGGGTCCGGACCTGGAAACACCATATATTTT
CDR3: CASRISGSGPGNTIYF

D: -
J: TRBJ2-5
V: TRBV10-3
size: once
DNA: TGTGCCATCAGTGTTTCGCGAGAGACCCAGTACTTC
CDR3: CAISVSRETQYF

D: -
J: TRBJ2-5
V: TRBV30
size: -
DNA: TGTGCCTCAAACAGGGTTGGAGAGACCCAGTACTTC
CDR3: CASNRVGETQYF

D: TRBD2
J: TRBJ2-3
V: TRBV18
size: once
DNA: TGTGCCAGCTCACCGGGGGGGGATACGCAGTATTTT
CDR3: CASSPGGDTQYF

D: TRBD1
J: TRBJ1-4
V: TRBV5-1
size: -
DNA: TGCGCCAGCAGCGTACAGGGGGCGCACGAGGAAAAACTGTTTTTT
CDR3: CASSVQGAHEEKLFF

D: TRBD1
J: TRBJ1-1
V: TRBV30
size: -
DNA: TGTGCCTGGGGACAGGGGTCGGCCACTGAAGCTTTCTTT
CDR3: CAWGQGSATEAFF

D: -
J: TRBJ1-1
V: TRBV5-3
size: -
DNA: TGTGCCAACACCGGAGGGGTTACGGAGAACACTGAAGCTTTCTTT
CDR3: CANTGGVTENTEAFF

D: TRBD2
J: TRBJ2-5
V: TRBV7-3
size: once
DNA: TGTGCCAGCAGCCCGAGGGGGCGGGGGGGCCTCGAGACCCAGTACTTC
CDR3: CASSPRGRGGLETQYF

D: -
J: TRBJ1-5
V: TRBV6-5
size: once
DNA: TGTGCCAGCAGTTACTCCCGGGTTGGAAATCAGCCCCAGCATTTT
CDR3: CASSYSRVGNQPQHF

D: TRBD1
J: TRBJ1-5
V: TRBV30
size: -
DNA: TGTGCCTGGGCGACAGGGCCCAATCAGCCCCAGCATTTT
CDR3: CAWATGPNQPQHF

D: -
J: TRBJ2-5
V: TRBV5-4
size: -
DNA: TGTGCCAGCAGCTTGCTCGGGCGCGGGCAAGAGACCCAGTACTTC
CDR3: CASSLLGRGQETQYF

D: TRBD1
J: TRBJ1-6
V: TRBV6-1
size: -
DNA: TGTGCCAGCAGTCCCCAGGGGGCGCGGAATTCACCCCTCCACTTT
CDR3: CASSPQGARNSPLHF

D: -
J: TRBJ1-1
V: TRBV20-1
size: -
DNA: TGCAGTGCTAGAGTGGCCGCCGAAGCTTTCTTT
CDR3: CSARVAAEAFF

D: -
J: TRBJ2-7
V: TRBV6-1
size: -
DNA: TGTGCCAGCAGTGAAGGGTCAGGGGCAGCCTACGAGCAGTACTTC
CDR3: CASSEGSGAAYEQYF

D: TRBD1
J: TRBJ1-2
V: TRBV27
size: few
DNA: TGTGCCAGCCTAGGGACAGGGCCTCAAAATGGCTACACCTTC
CDR3: CASLGTGPQNGYTF

D: -
J: TRBJ2-7
V: TRBV29-1
size: -
DNA: TGCAGCGTTGGGGCAGGGTGGGCCGAGCAGTACTTC
CDR3: CSVGAGWAEQYF

D: TRBD2
J: TRBJ2-3
V: TRBV27
size: once
DNA: TGTGCCAGCAGTTTATCGGCGGGGGGCGGCACAGATACGCAGTATTTT
CDR3: CASSLSAGGGTDTQYF

D: -
J: TRBJ1-5
V: TRBV18
size: few
DNA: TGTGCCAGCTCACCGTCAGGGGCATATCAGCCCCAGCATTTT
CDR3: CASSPSGAYQPQHF

D: -
J: TRBJ2-7
V: TRBV4-2
size: -
DNA: TGTGCCAGCAGCCAGGAGCGGGCCCTGGTCTACGAGCAGTACTTC
CDR3: CASSQERALVYEQYF

D: TRBD2
J: TRBJ2-1
V: TRBV28
size: -
DNA: TGTGCCAGCAGCCCTGTGACTAGCGGGAGTTTGAGCTCCTACAATGAGCAGTTCTTC
CDR3: CASSPVTSGSLSSYNEQFF

D: -
J: TRBJ2-1
V: TRBV7-6
size: once
DNA: TGTGCCAGCAGACCCGTAACAGGGATCCCCTACAATGAGCAGTTCTTC
CDR3: CASRPVTGIPYNEQFF

D: TRBD1
J: TRBJ2-7
V: TRBV6-5
size: once
DNA: TGTGCCAGCACCTGGGGACAGGGGGCGTACGAGCAGTACTTC
CDR3: CASTWGQGAYEQYF

D: -
J: TRBJ1-1
V: TRBV5-6
size: -
DNA: TGTGCCAGCAGCTTGGTTTTCGTCAGTACTGAAGCTTTCTTT
CDR3: CASSLVFVSTEAFF

D: -
J: TRBJ1-1
V: TRBV11-2
size: -
DNA: TGTGCCAGCAGCTTTCAGGGACTCGGCGGCACTGAAGCTTTCTTT
CDR3: CASSFQGLGGTEAFF

D: -
J: TRBJ1-5
V: TRBV28
size: -
DNA: TGTGCCAGCAGCAGTTTGAAGACAGGAATTAGCAATCAGCCCCAGCATTTT
CDR3: CASSSLKTGISNQPQHF

D: -
J: TRBJ1-5
V: TRBV2
size: -
DNA: TGTGCCAGCAGTGAATTAGAGGGGAGGTATCAGCCCCAGCATTTT
CDR3: CASSELEGRYQPQHF

D: -
J: TRBJ2-7
V: TRBV5-1
size: -
DNA: TGCGCCAGCAGCTTGGGGCAAAATCCCTACGAGCAGTACTTC
CDR3: CASSLGQNPYEQYF

D: TRBD2
J: TRBJ2-2
V: TRBV6-5
size: -
DNA: TGTGCCAGCAGTTCCGGACTAGCGGGAAGATTAGGGGAGCTGTTTTTT
CDR3: CASSSGLAGRLGELFF

D: -
J: TRBJ2-7
V: TRBV5-4
size: -
DNA: TGTGCCAGCAGCTTGGGAGCTGGGGCTACAAGCTCCTACGAGCAGTACTTC
CDR3: CASSLGAGATSSYEQYF

D: -
J: TRBJ2-5
V: TRBV7-9
size: once
DNA: TGTGCCAGCAGCTTATTGGCTCCGACAGGTCGGGAGACCCAGTACTTC
CDR3: CASSLLAPTGRETQYF

D: -
J: TRBJ2-5
V: TRBV5-4
size: -
DNA: TGTGCCAGCAGCTCGGGGATGGCAGAGACCCAGTACTTC
CDR3: CASSSGMAETQYF

D: TRBD1
J: TRBJ2-2
V: TRBV4-3
size: once
DNA: TGCGCCAGCAGCCAAGTAGTAGCAGGGGGCTACACCGGGGAGCTGTTTTTT
CDR3: CASSQVVAGGYTGELFF

D: -
J: TRBJ2-7
V: TRBV10-1
size: once
DNA: TGCGCCAGCAGTGAGCCGCGTGGAGCTCTCTACGAGCAGTACTTC
CDR3: CASSEPRGALYEQYF

D: TRBD2
J: TRBJ2-3
V: TRBV19
size: -
DNA: TGTGCCAGTAGTATACCAGCGGGGGTGGATACGCAGTATTTT
CDR3: CASSIPAGVDTQYF

D: -
J: TRBJ2-1
V: TRBV6-6
size: -
DNA: TGTGCCAGTGGACAGTACAATGAGCAGTTCTTC
CDR3: CASGQYNEQFF

D: -
J: TRBJ2-3
V: TRBV2
size: -
DNA: TGTGCCAGCAGTGTCGGCAGGGAAAGGGTTACGCAGTATTTT
CDR3: CASSVGRERVTQYF